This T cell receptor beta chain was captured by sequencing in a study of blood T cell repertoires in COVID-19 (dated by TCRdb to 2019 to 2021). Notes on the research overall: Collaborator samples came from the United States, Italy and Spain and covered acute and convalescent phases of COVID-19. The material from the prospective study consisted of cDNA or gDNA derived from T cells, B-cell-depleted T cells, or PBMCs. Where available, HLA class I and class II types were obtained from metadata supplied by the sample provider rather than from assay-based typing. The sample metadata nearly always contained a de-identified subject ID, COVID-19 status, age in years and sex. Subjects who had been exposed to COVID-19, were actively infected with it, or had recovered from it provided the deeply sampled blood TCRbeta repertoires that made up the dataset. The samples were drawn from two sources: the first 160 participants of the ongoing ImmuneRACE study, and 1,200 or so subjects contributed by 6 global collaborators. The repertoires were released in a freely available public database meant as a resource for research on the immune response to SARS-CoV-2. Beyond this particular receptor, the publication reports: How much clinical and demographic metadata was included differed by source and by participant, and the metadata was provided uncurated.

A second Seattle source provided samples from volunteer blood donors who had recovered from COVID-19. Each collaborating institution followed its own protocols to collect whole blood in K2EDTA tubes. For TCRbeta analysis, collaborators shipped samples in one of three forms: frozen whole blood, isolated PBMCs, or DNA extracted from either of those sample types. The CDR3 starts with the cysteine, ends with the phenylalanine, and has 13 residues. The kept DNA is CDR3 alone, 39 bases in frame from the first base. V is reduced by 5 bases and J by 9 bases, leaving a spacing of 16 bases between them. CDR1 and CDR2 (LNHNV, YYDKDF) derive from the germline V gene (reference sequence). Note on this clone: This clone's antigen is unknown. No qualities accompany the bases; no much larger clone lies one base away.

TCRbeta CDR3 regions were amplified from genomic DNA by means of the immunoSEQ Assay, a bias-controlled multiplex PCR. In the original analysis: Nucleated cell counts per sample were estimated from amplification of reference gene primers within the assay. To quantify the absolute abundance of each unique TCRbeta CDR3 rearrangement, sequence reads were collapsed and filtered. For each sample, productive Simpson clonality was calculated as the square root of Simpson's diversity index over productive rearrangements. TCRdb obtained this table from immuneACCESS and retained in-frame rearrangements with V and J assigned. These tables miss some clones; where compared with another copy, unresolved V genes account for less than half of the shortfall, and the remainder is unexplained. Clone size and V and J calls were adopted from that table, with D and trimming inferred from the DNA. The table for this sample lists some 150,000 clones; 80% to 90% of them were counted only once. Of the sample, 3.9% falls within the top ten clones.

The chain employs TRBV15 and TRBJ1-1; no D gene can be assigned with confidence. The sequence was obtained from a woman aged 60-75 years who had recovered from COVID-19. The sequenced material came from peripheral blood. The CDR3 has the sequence CATSLGLDRKAFF. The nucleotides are TGTGCCACCAGCCTTGGACTCGATAGGAAAGCTTTCTTT.